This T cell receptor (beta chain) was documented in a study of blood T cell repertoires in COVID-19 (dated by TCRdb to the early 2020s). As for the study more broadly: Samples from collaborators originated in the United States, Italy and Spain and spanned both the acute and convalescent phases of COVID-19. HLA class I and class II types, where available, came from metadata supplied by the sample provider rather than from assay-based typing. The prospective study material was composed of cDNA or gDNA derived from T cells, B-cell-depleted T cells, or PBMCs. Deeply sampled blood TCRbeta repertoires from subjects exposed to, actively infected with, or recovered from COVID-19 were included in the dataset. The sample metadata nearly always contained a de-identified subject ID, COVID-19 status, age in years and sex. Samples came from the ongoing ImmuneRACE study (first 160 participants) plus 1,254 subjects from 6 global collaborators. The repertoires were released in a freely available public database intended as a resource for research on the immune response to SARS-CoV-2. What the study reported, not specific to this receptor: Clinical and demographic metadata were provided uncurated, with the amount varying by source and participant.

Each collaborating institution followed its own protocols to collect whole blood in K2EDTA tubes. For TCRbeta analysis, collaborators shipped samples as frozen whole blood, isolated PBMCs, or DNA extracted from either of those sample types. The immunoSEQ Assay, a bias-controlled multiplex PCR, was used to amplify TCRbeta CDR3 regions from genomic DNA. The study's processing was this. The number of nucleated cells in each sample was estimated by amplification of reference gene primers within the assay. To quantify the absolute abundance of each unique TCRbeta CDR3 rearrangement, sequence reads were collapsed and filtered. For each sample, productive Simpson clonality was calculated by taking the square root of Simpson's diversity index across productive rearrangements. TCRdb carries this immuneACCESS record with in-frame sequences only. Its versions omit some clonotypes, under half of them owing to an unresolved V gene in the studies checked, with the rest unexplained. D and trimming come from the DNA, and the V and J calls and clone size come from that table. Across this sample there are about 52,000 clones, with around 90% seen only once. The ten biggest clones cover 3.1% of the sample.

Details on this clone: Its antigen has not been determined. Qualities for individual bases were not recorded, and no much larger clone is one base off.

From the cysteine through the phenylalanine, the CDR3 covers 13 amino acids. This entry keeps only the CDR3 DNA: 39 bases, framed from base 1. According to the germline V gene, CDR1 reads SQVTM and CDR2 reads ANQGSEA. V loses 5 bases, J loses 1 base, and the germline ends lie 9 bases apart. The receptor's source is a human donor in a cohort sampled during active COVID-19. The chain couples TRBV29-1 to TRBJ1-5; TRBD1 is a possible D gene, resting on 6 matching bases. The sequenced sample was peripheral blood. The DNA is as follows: TGCAGCGTTACGGACAGCAGCAATCAGCCCCAGCATTTT. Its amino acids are CSVTDSSNQPQHF.